This TCR beta chain was identified in a study of response to subunit inactivated influenza vaccine. Germline V gene lookup returns CDR1 MNHEY and CDR2 SVGAGI. V lost 0 bases, J lost 8 bases, and 3 bases stayed unmatched. This CDR3 spans 15 amino acids. This clonotype has at least ten counts. One entry per CDR3 protein results from TCRdb running MiXCR on the RT-PCR reads. The data hold hundreds of thousands of distinct CDR3 sequences, with around 9.9% observed a single time. This sequence originates from a man aged 45-65 years who received an inactivated influenza vaccine. The gene calls are TRBV6-5 and TRBJ2-1, with TRBD1 matching over 11 bases. The input for sequencing was PBMCs from blood, taken around seven weeks after vaccination. CDR3 bases: TGTGCCAGCAGTTACTCAAGGACAGGGGGCTATGAGCAGTTCTTC. It specifies CASSYSRTGGYEQFF.